This is a list of T cell receptor beta chains from one sample in a study of blood T cell repertoires in COVID-19. TCRdb's table, derived via immunoSEQ multiplex PCR, lists solely in-frame clones and lacks some. The sample includes about 45,000 clones, around 82% of them seen just once. Material: peripheral blood. These receptors came from a woman of 80 years or more with acute or convalescent COVID-19. Both conserved end residues are part of each CDR3. The D gene is left open where the match is weak. Size is stated for part of the rows, as once, few or many counts, or as a class when the clone is expanded.

TGTGCCAGCAGCATCCTTGGCGGAGAGACCCAGTACTTC CASSILGGETQYF TRBV12-3/TRBV12-4 NA TRBJ2-5 NA
TGTGCCAGCTCCCGGGACAGGGGGCCTGGCTACACCTTC CASSRDRGPGYTF TRBV18 NA TRBJ1-2 TRBD1
TGCGCCAGCAGCCAAGAGCAAACTAGACACCACTATGGCTACACCTTC CASSQEQTRHHYGYTF TRBV4-1 NA TRBJ1-2 NA
TGTGCCAGCAGGTCCGGGACAGTCTCTGGAAACACCATATATTTT CASRSGTVSGNTIYF TRBV28 NA TRBJ1-3 TRBD1
TGCGCCAGCACGCTAGCGGGAGCACAAGATACGCAGTATTTT CASTLAGAQDTQYF TRBV10-2 NA TRBJ2-3 TRBD2
TGTGCCAGCAGCGCCTCCACCGGGACAGGGTACGGGAACAATTCACCCCTCCACTTT CASSASTGTGYGNNSPLHF TRBV9 NA TRBJ1-6 TRBD1
TGCGCCAGCAGCCCTGTAGCCACAGATACGCAGTATTTT CASSPVATDTQYF TRBV5-1 NA TRBJ2-3 NA
TGTGCCAGCAGTATGGTCCTCGGAGGACAGCCCCAGCATTTT CASSMVLGGQPQHF TRBV6-5 NA TRBJ1-5 NA
TGTGCCAGCAGAGCCGGGGCAGATACGCAGTATTTT CASRAGADTQYF TRBV27 NA TRBJ2-3 NA
TGTGCCAGCAGCCAATGGGAGACCCGGTCATTT CASSQWETRSF TRBV3-1/TRBV3-2 NA TRBJ1-1 NA
TGTGCCACCAGCAGAGATCGGGCAGGGAATCAGCCCCAGCATTTT CATSRDRAGNQPQHF TRBV15 NA TRBJ1-5 NA
TGCGCCAGCAGCGCTGGCGGACAGGGGGCGGGGAACACTGAAGCTTTCTTT CASSAGGQGAGNTEAFF TRBV5-1 NA TRBJ1-1 TRBD1
TGCGCCAGCAGCCAAGCCGAACAGCCATCCTACGAGCAGTACTTC CASSQAEQPSYEQYF TRBV4-1 few TRBJ2-7 NA
TGTGCCACCAGCAGAGCTCTACCCAATCAGCCCCAGCATTTT CATSRALPNQPQHF TRBV15 NA TRBJ1-5 NA
TGTGCCAGCAATCCAACAGGTGTAAATCAGCCCCAGCATTTT CASNPTGVNQPQHF TRBV6-5 few TRBJ1-5 NA
TGTGCCAGCAGCCCGCCTCGCGGCCTCTATGGCTACACCTTC CASSPPRGLYGYTF TRBV3-1/TRBV3-2 once TRBJ1-2 NA
TGTGCCAGCAGCTTAGCCGCACAGGGGCTAGCTAACTATGGCTACACCTTC CASSLAAQGLANYGYTF TRBV11-2 NA TRBJ1-2 TRBD1
TGCGCCAGCAGTGAACAGAACACTGAAGCTTTCTTT CASSEQNTEAFF TRBV10-2 NA TRBJ1-1 NA
TGTGCCAGCAGCAAAGTTACAGGGGGCGTTGAGACCCAGTACTTC CASSKVTGGVETQYF TRBV21-1 few TRBJ2-5 NA
TGTGCCAGCAGGGAGCTTCCCCCCGGGTATTTT CASRELPPGYF TRBV2 NA TRBJ2-3 NA
TGTGCCAGCAGTGAAGGGGGCGAGGCCGGGGCCAACGTCCTGACTTTC CASSEGGEAGANVLTF TRBV6-4 NA TRBJ2-6 TRBD1
TGCAGCGTGGGATCAGGGATGTGGCAGCCCCAGCATTTT CSVGSGMWQPQHF TRBV29-1 NA TRBJ1-5 NA
TGTGCCAGCTCACCACAGGGGGCGAGCACAGATACGCAGTATTTT CASSPQGASTDTQYF TRBV18 NA TRBJ2-3 TRBD1
TGTGCCAGCAGCCGATCGACAGGGTCACCCCTCCACTTT CASSRSTGSPLHF TRBV3-1/TRBV3-2 NA TRBJ1-6 TRBD1
TGTGCCAGCAGTCTTACCAGGGAGGACACTGAAGCTTTCTTT CASSLTREDTEAFF TRBV6-5 NA TRBJ1-1 NA
TGTGCCAGCAGTCGGGGGGATTTTTTAGAGACCCAGTACTTC CASSRGDFLETQYF TRBV27 once TRBJ2-5 TRBD2
TGTGCCAGCAGTTCCCCGGGACAGGGGGACGAAAAACTGTTTTTT CASSSPGQGDEKLFF TRBV6-5 NA TRBJ1-4 TRBD1